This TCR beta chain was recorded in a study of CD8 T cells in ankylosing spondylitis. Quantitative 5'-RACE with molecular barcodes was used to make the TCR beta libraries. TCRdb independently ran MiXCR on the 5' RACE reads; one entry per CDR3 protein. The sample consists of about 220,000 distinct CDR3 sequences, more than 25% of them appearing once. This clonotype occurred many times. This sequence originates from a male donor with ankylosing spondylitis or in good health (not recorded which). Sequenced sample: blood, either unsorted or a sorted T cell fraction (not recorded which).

In DNA, the CDR3 is TGTGCCACCGTGAGGGGAGGGAACACCGGGGAGCTGTTTTTT. Translating gives CATVRGGNTGELFF. The chain uses TRBV28 and TRBJ2-2; D may be TRBD2 (6 bases). Germline assignment: CDR1 MDHEN and CDR2 SYDVKM. Trimming cost V 10 bases and J 1 base, with 13 bases left between them. The CDR3 contains 14 residues.